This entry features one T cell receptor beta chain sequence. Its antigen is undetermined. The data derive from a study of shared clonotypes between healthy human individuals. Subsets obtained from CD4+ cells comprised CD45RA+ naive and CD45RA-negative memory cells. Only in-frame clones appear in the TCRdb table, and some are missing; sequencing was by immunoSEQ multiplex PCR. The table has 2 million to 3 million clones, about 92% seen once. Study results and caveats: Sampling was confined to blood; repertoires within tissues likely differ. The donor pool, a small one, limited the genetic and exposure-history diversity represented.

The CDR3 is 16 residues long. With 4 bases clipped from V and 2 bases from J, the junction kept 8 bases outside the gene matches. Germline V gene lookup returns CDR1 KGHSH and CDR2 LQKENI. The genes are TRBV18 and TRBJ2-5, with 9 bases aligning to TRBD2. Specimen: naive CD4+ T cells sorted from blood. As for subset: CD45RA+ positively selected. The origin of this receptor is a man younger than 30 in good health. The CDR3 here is CASSRVAGEVQETQYF. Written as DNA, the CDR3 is TGTGCCAGCTCACGAGTAGCGGGAGAGGTACAAGAGACCCAGTACTTC. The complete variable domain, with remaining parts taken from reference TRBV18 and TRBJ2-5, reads NAGVMQNPRHLVRRRGQEARLRCSPMKGHSHVYWYRQLPEEGLKFMVYLQKENIIDESGMPKERFSAEFPKEGPSILRIQQVVRGDSAAYFCASSRVAGEVQETQYFGPGTRLLVL.